The present entry profiles one TCR beta chain with its context. This CDR3 has 13 residues. The V gene lost 3 bases and the J gene lost 4 bases, with 10 bases spanning the gap. CDR1 SGHNT and CDR2 YYREEE come from the germline V gene (reference sequence). Original processing notes: Reference gene primer amplification gave estimated nucleated cell counts. Here immunoSEQ multiplex PCR was the method, and the copy in TCRdb shows in-frame clones only, minus some. V and J calls and clone size come straight from that table; D and trimming were deduced from the DNA. In the table there are under 150,000 clones, nearly 90% of which are singletons. This sample is part of a study of blood T cell repertoires in COVID-19. The wider study: Sources were T cells, B-cell-depleted T cells, or PBMCs; the material itself was cDNA or gDNA.

The source material was peripheral blood. The sequence derives from a woman between 70 and 85 years old who had recovered from COVID-19. J is TRBJ2-5 and V is TRBV5-4; D is possibly TRBD2 (7 bases). CDR3 sequence (DNA): TGTGCCAGCAGCTACCGGGGGGCAGAGACCCAGTACTTC. Translation: CASSYRGAETQYF.